Described below is a single T cell receptor beta chain sequence and its context. Its antigen is as yet unknown. The isolated RNA, all of it, was reverse transcribed, so expressed TCRB transcripts were what got sequenced. Some clones are missing from TCRdb's copy, which holds only in-frame ones; the method was immunoSEQ multiplex PCR. The sample contains about half a million clones, roughly 30% of which appear only once. This sample was taken from a study of beta chain features in type 1 diabetes. The CDR3 is 14 amino acids. V was clipped by 0 bases and J by 4 bases; unmatched bases: 2. Germline V CDR1 and CDR2: GTSNPN, SVGIG (reference sequence). Findings and caveats of the study: The cDNA sequencing approach could over-represent high-TCR-expressing cells. The study found fewer insertions and more deletions at VDJ junctions in type 1 diabetes patients. A definitive answer on HLA type influencing TCRB rearrangement was not reached here. Comparison showed that naive, central memory and Treg TCRB repertoires appeared more similar among patients than among healthy donors.

The rearrangement uses TRBV30 and TRBJ2-2; 7 bases are shared with TRBD2. Sequenced input: naive CD4+ T cells from blood. The sequence was collected from a young man in good health. This CDR3 reads CAWSVWGGTGELFF. The DNA of the CDR3 is TGTGCCTGGAGTGTGTGGGGGGGCACCGGGGAGCTGTTTTTT.